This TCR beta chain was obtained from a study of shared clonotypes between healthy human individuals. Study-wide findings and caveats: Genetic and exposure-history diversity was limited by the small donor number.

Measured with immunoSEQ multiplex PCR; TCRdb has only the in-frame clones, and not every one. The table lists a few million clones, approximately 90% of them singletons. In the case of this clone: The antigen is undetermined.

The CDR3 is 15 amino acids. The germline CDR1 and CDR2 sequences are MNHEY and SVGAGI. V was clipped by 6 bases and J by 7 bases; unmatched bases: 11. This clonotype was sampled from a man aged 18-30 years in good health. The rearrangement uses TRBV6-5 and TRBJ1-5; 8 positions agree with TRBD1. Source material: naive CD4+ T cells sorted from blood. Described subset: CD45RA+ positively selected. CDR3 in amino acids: CASRRTGGIGQPQHF. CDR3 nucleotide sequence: TGTGCCAGCAGACGTACAGGGGGTATTGGGCAGCCCCAGCATTTT.